The 12 T cell receptor beta chains in this list originate from one sample, sequenced in a study of T cells in localized non-small cell lung cancer (dated by TCRdb to about 2020). Library prep was done by the immunoSEQ multiplex PCR assay. In its TCRdb copy, this immuneACCESS table keeps in-frame sequences only and misses some clones. Where compared with another copy, unresolved V genes explain less than half of these, and the others have no known cause. This sample lists some 51,000 clones; roughly 90% were detected once. The biggest ten clones account for 5.2% of the sample. The sequences come from peripheral blood, collected before any cancer treatment. These TCRs come from a woman aged 40 to 75 with stage I lung adenocarcinoma.

The chain employs TRBV2 and TRBJ2-7; D is undetermined. From germline, CDR1 is SNHLY and CDR2 FYNNEI. The CDR3 runs 14 residues. V was shortened by 7 bases and J by 0 bases, with 13 bases between the two germline ends. This CDR3 reads CASKVASSSYEQYF. The CDR3 nucleotides are TGTGCCAGCAAGGTTGCGTCCAGCTCCTACGAGCAGTACTTC. Variable domain in full (rest from reference TRBV2 and TRBJ2-7): EPEVTQTPSHQVTQMGQEVILRCVPISNHLYFYWYRQILGQKVEFLVSFYNNEISEKSEIFDDQFSVERPDGSNFTLKIRSTKLEDSAMYFCASKVASSSYEQYFGPGTRLTVT.

The chain uses TRBV15 and TRBJ2-1; TRBD2 matches 11 bases. Trimming removed 4 bases from V and 0 bases from J; junction bases left unmatched: 11. CDR1 is LNHNV and CDR2 is YYDKDF in the germline V gene (reference sequence). This CDR3 region has 19 residues. The CDR3: CATSTLLAGAVSSYNEQFF. The CDR3 nucleotides read TGTGCCACCAGCACGCTACTAGCGGGGGCTGTTAGCTCCTACAATGAGCAGTTCTTC.

J is TRBJ2-1 and V is TRBV30; D is possibly TRBD1 (7 bases). This CDR3 region has 14 residues. Germline V gene lookup returns CDR1 GTSNPN and CDR2 SVGIG (reference sequence). The ends were cut back, 5 bases at V and 7 bases at J, with 18 bases in the middle. The DNA of the CDR3 is TGTGCCTGGGCGGGACAGCCCACATTAAATGAGCAGTTCTTC. It yields the protein CAWAGQPTLNEQFF.

The chain recombines TRBV2 with TRBJ1-1; D call uncertain. The V end lost 2 bases, the J end lost 5 bases, and 12 bases lay between the germline ends. Per germline, CDR1 SNHLY and CDR2 FYNNEI. This CDR3 has 14 residues. CDR3 DNA sequence: TGTGCCAGCAGTGAAAGGCCGGGAACAACTGAAGCTTTCTTT. Encoded protein: CASSERPGTTEAFF.

The chain uses TRBV7-2 and TRBJ2-1; 8 bases agree with TRBD2. The CDR3 totals 14 residues. Trimming cost V 3 bases and J 8 bases; bases outside gene matches: 6. Germline CDR1 SGHTA, CDR2 FQGNSA. The DNA of the CDR3 is TGTGCCAGCAGCTTCCGGGGGGGCCTGGATGAGCAGTTCTTC. Translation: CASSFRGGLDEQFF.

The chain is built from TRBV12-5 and TRBJ2-3; D is possibly TRBD1 or TRBD2 (5 bases each). CDR1 LGHNT and CDR2 FRNRAP come from the germline V gene. V was clipped by 2 bases and J by 7 bases, with 10 bases between them. The CDR3 extends over 13 amino acids. Here the CDR3 DNA reads TGTGCTAGTGGTTTGTACGGGGCAAATACGCAGTATTTT. This sequence encodes CASGLYGANTQYF.

This clone has more than one count but fewer than ten. This sample includes further DNA sequences coding for the same CDR3. The chain has TRBV7-2 and TRBJ2-5; TRBD1 aligns across 9 bases. V shed 5 bases, J shed 8 bases, and the junction held 6 bases outside the gene matches. The CDR3 extends over 13 amino acids. The V gene's germline CDR1 is SGHTA and CDR2 FQGNSA. The CDR3 spells CASSPGQGATQYF. CDR3 DNA sequence: TGTGCCAGCAGCCCGGGACAGGGCGCAACCCAGTACTTC. The full variable domain, its missing parts supplied by reference TRBV7-2 and TRBJ2-5, is GAGVSQSPSNKVTEKGKDVELRCDPISGHTALYWYRQSLGQGLEFLIYFQGNSAPDKSGLPSDRFSAERTGGSVSTLTIQRTQQEDSAVYLCASSPGQGATQYFGPGTRLLVL.

The chain combines TRBV19 with TRBJ2-5; 9 bases agree with TRBD2. This CDR3 contains 14 residues. V shed 5 bases, J shed 2 bases, and the junction held 3 bases outside the gene matches. Looked up from germline, CDR1 is LNHDA and CDR2 is SQIVND (reference sequence). This chain's CDR3 is CASSVSGGQETQYF. CDR3 coding DNA: TGTGCCAGTAGTGTGAGCGGGGGGCAAGAGACCCAGTACTTC.

The chain links TRBV5-6 to TRBJ2-7; TRBD2 aligns across 7 bases. Per the germline V gene, CDR1 is SGHDT and CDR2 is YYEEEE. This CDR3 has 14 residues. The trim removed 1 base at V and 4 bases at J, leaving 5 bases unmatched. CDR3 bases: TGTGCCAGCAGCTTGTCCGGGGGGAAGTACGAGCAGTACTTC. This sequence encodes CASSLSGGKYEQYF.

V usage is TRBV14 and J usage is TRBJ2-6, with D unresolved. The V gene's germline CDR1 is SGHDN and CDR2 FVKESK. The CDR3 totals 18 residues. Trimming took 0 bases from V and 5 from J, leaving 17 bases between them. The CDR3 is CASSQETHGFTWANVLTF. The DNA of the CDR3 is TGTGCCAGCAGCCAAGAAACCCACGGTTTCACCTGGGCCAACGTCCTGACTTTC.

This sequence joins TRBV19 and TRBJ2-2; 7 nucleotides match TRBD1. V dropped 9 bases and J dropped 5; count of bases not matched to a gene: 9. The germline V gene encodes CDR1 LNHDA and CDR2 SQIVND (reference sequence). The CDR3 has 14 amino acids. Written as DNA, the CDR3 is TGTGCCAGGGACGGGACAGTTTTGACCGGGGAGCTGTTTTTT. The encoded protein is CARDGTVLTGELFF.

This clone has only a few counts. The rearrangement joins TRBV5-5 to TRBJ2-3; D not resolved. Trimming cost V 4 bases and J 2 bases, with 2 bases left between them. Germline values: CDR1 SGHKS, CDR2 YYEKEE (reference sequence). The CDR3 runs 11 residues. The CDR3 region is CASSLTDTQYF. The CDR3 region has the DNA TGTGCCAGCAGCCTCACAGATACGCAGTATTTT.